Listed below are T cell receptor beta chains from one sample, sequenced in a study of vaccination effects on CD4 cells after COVID-19. These receptors' antigens are unknown. The table came from immunoSEQ multiplex PCR; TCRdb's copy has only in-frame clones and leaves some out. The data hold tens of thousands of clones, with roughly two thirds observed a single time. The sample consisted of CD4+ T cells from PBMCs cultured with HCoV-229E spike peptides, taken after COVID-19 vaccination. All receptors come from a human donor who received a COVID-19 vaccine. Both conserved end residues are part of each CDR3. The order of the fields is CDR3 protein, CDR3 DNA, clone size, J gene, D gene, V gene. The D gene is left open where the match is weak. Some rows mark clone size as missing; the rest say once, few, many or name a class of expanded clone.

CASSFGEAFF	TGTGCCAGCAGTTTCGGTGAAGCTTTCTTT	-	TRBJ1-1	-	TRBV12-3/TRBV12-4
CASSLGQGAHETQYF	TGCGCCAGCAGCCTGGGACAGGGGGCACACGAGACCCAGTACTTC	-	TRBJ2-5	TRBD1	TRBV5-1
CASSMGTGGYEQYF	TGTGCCAGTAGTATGGGGACAGGGGGCTACGAGCAGTACTTC	-	TRBJ2-7	TRBD1	TRBV19
CASSQGLAGAKHNEQFF	TGCGCCAGCAGCCAGGGTCTAGCGGGGGCTAAACACAATGAGCAGTTCTTC	-	TRBJ2-1	TRBD2	TRBV4-1
CASSSGQGVSNQPQHF	TGTGCCAGCAGTTCGGGACAGGGTGTTAGCAATCAGCCCCAGCATTTT	-	TRBJ1-5	TRBD1	TRBV28
CASSENGGSGANVLTF	TGTGCCAGCAGTGAAAACGGGGGGTCTGGGGCCAACGTCCTGACTTTC	-	TRBJ2-6	TRBD2	TRBV6-4
CASSAVISGNQPQHF	TGTGCCAGCAGTGCTGTCATTTCGGGCAATCAGCCCCAGCATTTT	-	TRBJ1-5	-	TRBV2
CSGGDNEQFF	TGCAGCGGAGGGGACAATGAGCAGTTCTTC	-	TRBJ2-1	-	TRBV29-1
CAISVQGTNYGYTF	TGTGCCATCAGTGTCCAGGGAACTAACTATGGCTACACCTTC	few	TRBJ1-2	-	TRBV10-3
CASSRNTGMNTEAFF	TGCGCCAGCAGCCGCAATACAGGTATGAACACTGAAGCTTTCTTT	-	TRBJ1-1	-	TRBV4-1
CASSVEGSYEQYF	TGCGCCAGCAGTGTCGAGGGAAGCTACGAGCAGTACTTC	-	TRBJ2-7	-	TRBV10-1
CASSLILGTGGFVGELFF	TGTGCCAGCAGTTTAATACTGGGGACAGGGGGCTTTGTCGGGGAGCTGTTTTTT	-	TRBJ2-2	TRBD1	TRBV27
CASSLWSGGGYGYTF	TGCGCCAGCAGCTTGTGGTCAGGGGGAGGCTATGGCTACACCTTC	-	TRBJ1-2	TRBD1	TRBV5-1
CASSPTGGPGETQYF	TGTGCCAGCAGTCCAACAGGGGGGCCTGGGGAGACCCAGTACTTC	-	TRBJ2-5	TRBD1	TRBV27
CASSKNPQPQHF	TGTGCCAGCAGCAAAAACCCACAGCCCCAGCATTTT	few	TRBJ1-5	-	TRBV7-9
CASSTQRQGTGELFF	TGTGCCAGCAGCACCCAGCGACAGGGCACCGGGGAGCTGTTTTTT	-	TRBJ2-2	TRBD1	TRBV9
CASSFNGLAGGPDEQYF	TGCGCCAGCAGCTTCAATGGGCTAGCGGGAGGGCCCGACGAGCAGTACTTC	once	TRBJ2-7	TRBD2	TRBV5-1
CSASLTSSSYEQYF	TGCAGTGCTAGTTTAACTAGTTCTTCCTACGAGCAGTACTTC	few	TRBJ2-7	-	TRBV20-1
CSGEDRAYGYTF	TGCAGCGGGGAGGACAGGGCGTATGGCTACACCTTC	-	TRBJ1-2	TRBD1	TRBV29-1
CASSGAYEQYF	TGTGCCAGCAGCGGGGCCTACGAGCAGTACTTC	-	TRBJ2-7	-	TRBV3-1/TRBV3-2
CASSWDRVGYGYTF	TGTGCCAGCAGCTGGGACAGGGTCGGCTATGGCTACACCTTC	-	TRBJ1-2	TRBD1	TRBV5-4
CASAQSSGRGNEQFF	TGTGCCAGCGCACAGTCTAGCGGGAGGGGAAATGAGCAGTTCTTC	few	TRBJ2-1	TRBD2	TRBV18
CASSEYQSGQSGANVLTF	TGCGCCAGCAGTGAATATCAGTCCGGACAATCTGGGGCCAACGTCCTGACTTTC	-	TRBJ2-6	-	TRBV10-1
CASSLGGQGGINQPQHF	TGTGCCAGCAGCTTAGGGGGTCAGGGTGGGATCAATCAGCCCCAGCATTTT	few	TRBJ1-5	-	TRBV7-9
CASSRAGGPYEQYF	TGTGCCAGCAGCCGGGCGGGGGGGCCCTACGAGCAGTACTTC	-	TRBJ2-7	TRBD2	TRBV3-1/TRBV3-2
CASSFSRDTDTQYF	TGCGCCAGCAGCTTTTCGAGGGACACAGATACGCAGTATTTT	-	TRBJ2-3	-	TRBV5-1
CASSPLAGVTNEQFF	TGCGCCAGCAGCCCTCTAGCGGGAGTAACCAATGAGCAGTTCTTC	-	TRBJ2-1	TRBD2	TRBV5-1
CSVEQGRNEQFF	TGCAGCGTTGAACAGGGGAGGAATGAGCAGTTCTTC	-	TRBJ2-1	-	TRBV29-1
CASSLEVTGSGDEQFF	TGTGCCAGCAGCTTAGAAGTGACAGGGAGCGGCGATGAGCAGTTCTTC	-	TRBJ2-1	TRBD1	TRBV11-3
CASSVGAVSTNEKLFF	TGTGCCAGCAGCGTAGGGGCGGTATCAACTAATGAAAAACTGTTTTTT	-	TRBJ1-4	-	TRBV9
CASSLAFTPGDTQYF	TGCGCCAGCAGCTTGGCTTTTACGCCGGGAGATACGCAGTATTTT	-	TRBJ2-3	-	TRBV5-1
CASTHGQAPGDNEQFF	TGTGCCAGTACCCACGGCCAGGCCCCCGGGGACAATGAGCAGTTCTTC	-	TRBJ2-1	-	TRBV19
CASWGRDATNEKLFF	TGTGCCAGCTGGGGCAGGGACGCAACTAATGAAAAACTGTTTTTT	-	TRBJ1-4	-	TRBV6-5
CSVDSGFGNTIYF	TGCAGCGTTGATTCCGGGTTCGGAAACACCATATATTTT	-	TRBJ1-3	-	TRBV29-1
CASTRGVNTGELFF	TGTGCCAGCACCAGGGGGGTGAACACCGGGGAGCTGTTTTTT	-	TRBJ2-2	-	TRBV6-5
CASSLESGTSGSYEQYF	TGTGCCAGCAGCTTAGAATCCGGGACTAGCGGATCATACGAGCAGTACTTC	-	TRBJ2-7	TRBD2	TRBV7-8
CASTRTGFTEGGNTIYF	TGTGCCAGTACTAGGACAGGTTTTACAGAGGGAGGAAACACCATATATTTT	-	TRBJ1-3	TRBD1	TRBV19
CASSLGTSGYNEQFF	TGTGCCAGCAGCTTAGGGACTAGCGGGTACAATGAGCAGTTCTTC	-	TRBJ2-1	TRBD2	TRBV7-7
CASSGGSYQPQHF	TGTGCCAGCTCTGGGGGGAGTTATCAGCCCCAGCATTTT	-	TRBJ1-5	-	TRBV18
CASSPTGTSTDTQYF	TGTGCCAGCAGCCCAACTGGGACTAGCACAGATACGCAGTATTTT	few	TRBJ2-3	-	TRBV3-1/TRBV3-2
CASSLGDPYNEQFF	TGCGCCAGCAGCTTAGGGGACCCCTACAATGAGCAGTTCTTC	-	TRBJ2-1	-	TRBV5-1
CASSPRQGDGYTF	TGTGCCAGCAGTCCAAGACAGGGCGATGGCTACACCTTC	-	TRBJ1-2	TRBD1	TRBV6-4
CASSIVRYNEQFF	TGTGCCAGTAGTATAGTTCGGTACAATGAGCAGTTCTTC	few	TRBJ2-1	-	TRBV19
CASSRGDSYNEQFF	TGTGCCAGCAGTCGAGGGGACTCTTACAATGAGCAGTTCTTC	-	TRBJ2-1	-	TRBV27
CASTGTGDLNEKLFF	TGCGCCAGCACCGGGACAGGGGACCTTAATGAAAAACTGTTTTTT	few	TRBJ1-4	TRBD1	TRBV5-1
CASRDREEETQYF	TGTGCCAGCAGGGACAGGGAAGAGGAGACCCAGTACTTC	once	TRBJ2-5	TRBD1	TRBV27
CAWKSPGARGYTF	TGTGCCTGGAAGTCCCCAGGGGCGAGGGGCTACACCTTC	few	TRBJ1-2	-	TRBV30
CASSIAQAEKLFF	TGTGCCAGTAGTATAGCCCAGGCGGAAAAACTGTTTTTT	-	TRBJ1-4	-	TRBV19
CASSLQGPPDTQYF	TGCGCCAGCAGCTTACAGGGTCCTCCCGATACGCAGTATTTT	-	TRBJ2-3	-	TRBV5-1
CASSAWTSGRGRNYEQYF	TGTGCCAGCAGTGCATGGACTAGCGGGAGAGGGCGTAACTACGAGCAGTACTTC	-	TRBJ2-7	TRBD2	TRBV2
CASRPSGRDDQFF	TGCGCCAGCCGGCCTAGCGGGAGGGATGACCAGTTCTTC	-	TRBJ2-1	TRBD2	TRBV10-1
CASSAPGQGNYGYTF	TGTGCCAGCAGCGCCCCGGGACAGGGTAACTATGGCTACACCTTC	-	TRBJ1-2	TRBD1	TRBV27
CSVARLAGTRYEQYF	TGCAGCGTTGCTCGGCTAGCGGGAACAAGGTACGAGCAGTACTTC	-	TRBJ2-7	TRBD2	TRBV29-1
CASSVSRAGGVGTEAFF	TGTGCCAGCAGCGTATCCCGGGCAGGGGGCGTGGGTACTGAAGCTTTCTTT	-	TRBJ1-1	TRBD1	TRBV9